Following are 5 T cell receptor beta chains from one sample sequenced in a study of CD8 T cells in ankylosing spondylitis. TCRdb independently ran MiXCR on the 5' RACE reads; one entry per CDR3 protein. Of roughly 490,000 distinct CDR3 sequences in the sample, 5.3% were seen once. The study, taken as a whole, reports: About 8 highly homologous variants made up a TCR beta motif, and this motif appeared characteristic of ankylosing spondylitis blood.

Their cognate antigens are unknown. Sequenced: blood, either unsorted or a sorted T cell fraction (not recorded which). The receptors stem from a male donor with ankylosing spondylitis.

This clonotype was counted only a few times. The CDR3: CASSSSLGTGLNTEAFF. In DNA, the CDR3 is TGTGCCAGCAGCTCTTCTCTCGGGACAGGATTGAACACTGAAGCTTTCTTT. This sequence joins TRBV7-1 and TRBJ1-1, with 8 positions matching TRBD1. TRBV7-1 counts as an open reading frame of uncertain function. The CDR3 is 17 residues long. V lost 3 bases to trimming and J lost 0 bases; unmatched junction nucleotides: 9.

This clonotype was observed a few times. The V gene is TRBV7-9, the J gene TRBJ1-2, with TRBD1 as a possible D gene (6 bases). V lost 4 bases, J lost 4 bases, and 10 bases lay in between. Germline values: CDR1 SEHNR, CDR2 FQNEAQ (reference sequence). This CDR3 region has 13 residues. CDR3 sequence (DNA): TGTGCCAGCAGCTCGGACAGCGTCTATGGCTACACCTTC. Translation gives CASSSDSVYGYTF. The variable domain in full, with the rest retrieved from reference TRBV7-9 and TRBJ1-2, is DTGVSQNPRHKITKRGQNVTFRCDPISEHNRLYWYRQTLGQGPEFLTYFQNEAQLEKSRLLSDRFSAERPKGSFSTLEIQRTEQGDSAMYLCASSSDSVYGYTFGSGTRLTVV.

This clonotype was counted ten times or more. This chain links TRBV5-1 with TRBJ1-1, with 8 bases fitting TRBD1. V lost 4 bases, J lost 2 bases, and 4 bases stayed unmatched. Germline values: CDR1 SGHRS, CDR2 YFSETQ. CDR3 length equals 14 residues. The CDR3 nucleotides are TGCGCCAGCAGCGGCCAGGGGGCAAACACTGAAGCTTTCTTT. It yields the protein CASSGQGANTEAFF.

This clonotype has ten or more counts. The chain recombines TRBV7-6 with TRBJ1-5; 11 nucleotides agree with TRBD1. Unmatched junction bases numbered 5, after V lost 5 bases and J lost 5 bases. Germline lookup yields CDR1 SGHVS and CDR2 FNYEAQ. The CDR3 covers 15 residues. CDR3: CASSKGQGAYQPQHF. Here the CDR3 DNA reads TGTGCCAGCAGCAAAGGACAGGGGGCATATCAGCCCCAGCATTTT.

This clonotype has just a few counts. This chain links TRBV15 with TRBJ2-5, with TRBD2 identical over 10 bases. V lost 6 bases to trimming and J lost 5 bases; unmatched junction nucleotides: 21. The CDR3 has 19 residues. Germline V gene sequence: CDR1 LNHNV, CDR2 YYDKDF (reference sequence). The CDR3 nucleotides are TGTGCCACCAGGAATTCCGCCCTAAGGATAGCGGGAGGAAGGGAGACCCAGTACTTC. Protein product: CATRNSALRIAGGRETQYF.